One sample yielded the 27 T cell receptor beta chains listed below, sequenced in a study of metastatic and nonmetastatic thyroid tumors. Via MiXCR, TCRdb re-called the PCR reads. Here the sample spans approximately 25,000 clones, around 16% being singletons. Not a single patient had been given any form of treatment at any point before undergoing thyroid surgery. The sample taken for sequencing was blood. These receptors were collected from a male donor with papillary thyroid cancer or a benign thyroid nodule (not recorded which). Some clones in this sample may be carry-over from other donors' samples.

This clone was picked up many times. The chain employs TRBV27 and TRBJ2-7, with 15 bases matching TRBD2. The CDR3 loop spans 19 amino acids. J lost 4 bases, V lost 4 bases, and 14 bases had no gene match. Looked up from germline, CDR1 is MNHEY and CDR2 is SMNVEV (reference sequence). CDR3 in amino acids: CASSSPLRTSGRAIYEQYF. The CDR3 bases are TGTGCCAGCAGTTCTCCACTGCGGACTAGCGGGAGGGCTATTTACGAGCAGTACTTC.

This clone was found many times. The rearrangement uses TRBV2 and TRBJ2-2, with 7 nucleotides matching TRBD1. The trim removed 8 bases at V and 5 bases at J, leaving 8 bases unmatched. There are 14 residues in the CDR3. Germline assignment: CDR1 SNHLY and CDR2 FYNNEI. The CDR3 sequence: CASLLTQGTGELFF. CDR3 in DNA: TGTGCCAGCCTATTGACACAGGGGACCGGGGAGCTGTTTTTT.

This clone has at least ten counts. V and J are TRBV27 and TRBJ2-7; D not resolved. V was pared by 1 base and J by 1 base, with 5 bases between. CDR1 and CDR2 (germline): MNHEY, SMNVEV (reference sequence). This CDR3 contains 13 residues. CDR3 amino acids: CASSLLSSYEQYF. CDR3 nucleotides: TGTGCCAGCAGTTTATTGTCTTCCTACGAGCAGTACTTC.

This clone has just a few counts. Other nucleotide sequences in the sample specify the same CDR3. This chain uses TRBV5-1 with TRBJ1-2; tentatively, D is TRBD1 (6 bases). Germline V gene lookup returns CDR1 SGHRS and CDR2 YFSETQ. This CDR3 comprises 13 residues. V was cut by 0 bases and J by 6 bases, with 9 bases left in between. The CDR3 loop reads CASSLAEGDGYTF. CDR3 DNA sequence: TGCGCCAGCAGCTTGGCCGAGGGGGATGGCTACACCTTC.

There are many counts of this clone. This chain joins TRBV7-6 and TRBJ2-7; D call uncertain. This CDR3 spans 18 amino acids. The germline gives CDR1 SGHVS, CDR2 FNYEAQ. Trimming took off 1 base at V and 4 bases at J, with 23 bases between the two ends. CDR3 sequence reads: CASSLEVAFSSGKYEQYF. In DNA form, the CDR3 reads TGTGCCAGCAGCTTAGAGGTGGCGTTTAGTAGTGGTAAATACGAGCAGTACTTC. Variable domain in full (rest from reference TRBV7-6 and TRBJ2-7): GAGVSQSPRYKVTKRGQDVALRCDPISGHVSLYWYRQALGQGPEFLTYFNYEAQQDKSGLPNDRFSAERPEGSISTLTIQRTEQRDSAMYRCASSLEVAFSSGKYEQYFGPGTRLTVT.

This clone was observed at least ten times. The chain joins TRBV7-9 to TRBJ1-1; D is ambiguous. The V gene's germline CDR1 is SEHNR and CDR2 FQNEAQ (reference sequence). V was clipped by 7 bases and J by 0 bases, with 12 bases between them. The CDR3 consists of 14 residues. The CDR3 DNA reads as TGTGCCAGCATGGGAAGCCTCATGAACACTGAAGCTTTCTTT. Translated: CASMGSLMNTEAFF.

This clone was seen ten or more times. Here the CDR3 DNA reads TGTGCCAGCAGCTTAGCGATTGTCAGAAGTGCCTACGAGCAGTACTTC. Translating it yields CASSLAIVRSAYEQYF. The rearrangement links TRBV7-2 to TRBJ2-7; D is uncertain. Trimming pared 0 bases from V and 2 bases from J, leaving 14 bases between. Germline CDR1 reads SGHTA; CDR2 reads FQGNSA. The CDR3 extends over 16 amino acids.

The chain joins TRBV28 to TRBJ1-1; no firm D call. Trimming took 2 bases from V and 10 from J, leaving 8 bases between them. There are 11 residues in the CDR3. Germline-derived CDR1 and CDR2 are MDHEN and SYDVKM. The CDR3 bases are TGTGCCAGCAGTTTAACCTGGGGAGCTTTCTTT. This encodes CASSLTWGAFF.

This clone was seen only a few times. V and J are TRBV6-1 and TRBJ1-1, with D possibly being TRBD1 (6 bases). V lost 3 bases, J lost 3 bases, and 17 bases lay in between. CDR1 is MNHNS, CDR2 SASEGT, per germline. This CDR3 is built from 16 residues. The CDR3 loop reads CASSDLEGKGDTEAFF. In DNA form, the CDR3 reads TGTGCCAGCAGTGACCTCGAAGGAAAGGGGGACACTGAAGCTTTCTTT.

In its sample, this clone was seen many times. The CDR3 reads CASSIRGEKLFF. For the CDR3, the DNA is TGTGCCAGTAGTATCAGGGGTGAAAAACTGTTTTTT. The chain links TRBV19 to TRBJ1-4; the D gene is possibly TRBD1 (6 bases). The CDR3 is 12 amino acids. Germline CDR1 and CDR2: LNHDA and SQIVND (reference sequence). V lost 3 bases and J lost 7, with 6 bases in between.

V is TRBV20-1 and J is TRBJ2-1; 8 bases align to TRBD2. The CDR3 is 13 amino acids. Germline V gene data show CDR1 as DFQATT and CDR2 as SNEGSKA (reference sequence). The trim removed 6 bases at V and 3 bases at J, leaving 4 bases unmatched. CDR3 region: CSAISGIYNEQFF. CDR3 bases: TGCAGTGCCATTAGCGGGATCTACAATGAGCAGTTCTTC.

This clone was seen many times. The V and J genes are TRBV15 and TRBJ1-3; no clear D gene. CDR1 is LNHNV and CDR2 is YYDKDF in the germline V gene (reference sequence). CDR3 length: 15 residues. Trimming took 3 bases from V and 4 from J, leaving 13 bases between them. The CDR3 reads CATSRAKNGGNTIYF. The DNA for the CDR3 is TGTGCCACCAGCAGGGCTAAGAACGGAGGAAACACCATATATTTT.

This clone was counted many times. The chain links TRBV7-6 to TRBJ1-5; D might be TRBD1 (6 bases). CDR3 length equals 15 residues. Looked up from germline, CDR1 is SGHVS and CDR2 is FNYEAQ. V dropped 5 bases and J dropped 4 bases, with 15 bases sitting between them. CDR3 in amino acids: CASSLEQGRNQPQHF. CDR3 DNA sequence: TGTGCCAGCAGCCTGGAGCAGGGGAGAAATCAGCCCCAGCATTTT.

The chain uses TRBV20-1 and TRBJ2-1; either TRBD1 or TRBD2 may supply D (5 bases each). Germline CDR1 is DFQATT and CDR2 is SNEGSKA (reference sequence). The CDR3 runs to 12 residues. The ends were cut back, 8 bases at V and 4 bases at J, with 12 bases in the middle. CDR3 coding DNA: TGCAGTTTCAGAGGGGTTTACAATGAGCAGTTCTTC. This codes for CSFRGVYNEQFF.

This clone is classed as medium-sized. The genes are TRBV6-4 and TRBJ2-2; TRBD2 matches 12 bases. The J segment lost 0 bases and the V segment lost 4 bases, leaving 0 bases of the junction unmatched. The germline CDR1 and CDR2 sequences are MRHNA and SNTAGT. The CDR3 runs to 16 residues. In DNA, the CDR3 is TGTGCCAGCAGTGGGACTAGCGGGGCGAACACCGGGGAGCTGTTTTTT. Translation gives CASSGTSGANTGELFF.

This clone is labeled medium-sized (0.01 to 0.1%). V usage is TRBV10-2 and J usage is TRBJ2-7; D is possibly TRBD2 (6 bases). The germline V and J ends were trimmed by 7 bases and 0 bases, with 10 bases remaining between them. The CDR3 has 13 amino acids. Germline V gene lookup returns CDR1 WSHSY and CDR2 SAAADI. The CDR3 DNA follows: TGCGCCAGCACGGGGACTGGCTCCTACGAGCAGTACTTC. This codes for CASTGTGSYEQYF.

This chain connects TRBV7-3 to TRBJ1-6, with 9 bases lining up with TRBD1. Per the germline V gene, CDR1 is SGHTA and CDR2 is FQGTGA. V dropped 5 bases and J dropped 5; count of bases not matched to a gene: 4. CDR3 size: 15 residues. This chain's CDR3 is CASSPGDRDNSPLHF. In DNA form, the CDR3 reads TGTGCCAGCAGCCCGGGGGACAGGGATAATTCACCCCTCCACTTT.

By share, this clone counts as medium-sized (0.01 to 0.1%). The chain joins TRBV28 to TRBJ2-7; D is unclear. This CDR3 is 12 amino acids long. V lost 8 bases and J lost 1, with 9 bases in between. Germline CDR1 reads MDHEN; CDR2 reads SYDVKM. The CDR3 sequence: CASALQSYEQYF. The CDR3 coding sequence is TGTGCCAGCGCCCTACAATCCTACGAGCAGTACTTC.

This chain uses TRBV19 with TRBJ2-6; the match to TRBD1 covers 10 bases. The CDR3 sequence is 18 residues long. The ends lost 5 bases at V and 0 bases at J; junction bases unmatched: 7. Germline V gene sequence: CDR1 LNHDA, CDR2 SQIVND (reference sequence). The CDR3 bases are TGTGCCAGTAGTCCTGGGACAGGGGTAGGCTCTGGGGCCAACGTCCTGACTTTC. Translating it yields CASSPGTGVGSGANVLTF.

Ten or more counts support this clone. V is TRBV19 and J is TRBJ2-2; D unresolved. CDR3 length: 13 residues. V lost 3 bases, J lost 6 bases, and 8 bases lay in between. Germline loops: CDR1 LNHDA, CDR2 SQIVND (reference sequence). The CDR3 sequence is CASSIKGSGELFF. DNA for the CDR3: TGTGCCAGTAGTATTAAGGGTTCCGGGGAGCTGTTTTTT.

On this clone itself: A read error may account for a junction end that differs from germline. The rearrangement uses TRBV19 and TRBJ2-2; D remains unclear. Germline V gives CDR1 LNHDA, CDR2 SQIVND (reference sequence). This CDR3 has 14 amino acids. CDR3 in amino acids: CASSMDGATGELFF. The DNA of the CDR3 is TGTGCCAGTAGTATGGACGGTGCTACCGGTGAGCTGTTTTTT.

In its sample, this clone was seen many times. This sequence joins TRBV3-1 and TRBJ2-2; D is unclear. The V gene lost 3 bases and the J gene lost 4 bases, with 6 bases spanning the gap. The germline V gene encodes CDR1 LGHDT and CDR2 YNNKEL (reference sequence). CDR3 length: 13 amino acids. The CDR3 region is CASSHKATGELFF. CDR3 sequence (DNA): TGTGCCAGCAGCCATAAAGCCACCGGGGAGCTGTTTTTT.

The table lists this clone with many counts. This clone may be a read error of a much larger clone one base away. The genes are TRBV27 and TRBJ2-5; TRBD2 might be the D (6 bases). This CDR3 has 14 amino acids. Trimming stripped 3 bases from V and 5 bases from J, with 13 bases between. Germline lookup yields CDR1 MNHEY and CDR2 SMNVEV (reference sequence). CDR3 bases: TGTGCCAGCAGTTTCGGGGGACCGATGGAGACCCAGTACTTC. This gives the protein CASSFGGPMETQYF.

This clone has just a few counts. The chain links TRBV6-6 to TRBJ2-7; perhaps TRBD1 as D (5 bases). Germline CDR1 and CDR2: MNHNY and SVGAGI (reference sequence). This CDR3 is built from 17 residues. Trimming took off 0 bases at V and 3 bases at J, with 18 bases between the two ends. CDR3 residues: CASSYSKTRQLGYEQYF. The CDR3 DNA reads TGTGCCAGCAGTTACTCGAAGACCCGACAGTTGGGCTACGAGCAGTACTTC.

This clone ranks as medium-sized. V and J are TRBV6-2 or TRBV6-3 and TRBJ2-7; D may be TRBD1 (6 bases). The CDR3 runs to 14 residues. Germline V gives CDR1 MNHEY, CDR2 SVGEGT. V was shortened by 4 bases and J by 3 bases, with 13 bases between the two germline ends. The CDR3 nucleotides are TGTGCCAGCAGTTTATCAGGGGTAGGCTACGAGCAGTACTTC. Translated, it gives CASSLSGVGYEQYF.

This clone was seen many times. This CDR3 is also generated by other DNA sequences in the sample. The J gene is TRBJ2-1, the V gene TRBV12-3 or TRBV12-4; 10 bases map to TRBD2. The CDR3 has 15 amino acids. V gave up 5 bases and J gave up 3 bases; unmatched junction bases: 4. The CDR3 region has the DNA TGTGCCAGCAGTACCGGGACTAGCGTCTACAATGAGCAGTTCTTC. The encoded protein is CASSTGTSVYNEQFF.

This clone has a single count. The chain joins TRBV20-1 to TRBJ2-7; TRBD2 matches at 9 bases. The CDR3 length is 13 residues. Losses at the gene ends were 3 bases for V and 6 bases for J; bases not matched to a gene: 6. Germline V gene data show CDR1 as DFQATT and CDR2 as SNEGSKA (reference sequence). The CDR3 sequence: CSASRREGAEQYF. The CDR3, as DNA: TGCAGTGCTAGCAGGCGGGAGGGTGCCGAGCAGTACTTC.